The clone carrying this TCR beta chain was counted only a few times. Antigen unknown. This specimen comes from a study of regulatory T cells in long-lasting Graves disease. Construction of the TCR beta libraries employed iRepertoire HTBI primers in conjunction with Arm-PCR of CDR3 regions. A single record per CDR3 protein comes from TCRdb applying MiXCR to the multiplex PCR reads. This sample has 400,000 to 500,000 distinct CDR3 sequences, with 16% found just once. The CDR3 is made up of 17 amino acids. Germline V lookup: CDR1 SGHTA, CDR2 FQGNSA. Losses at the gene ends were 3 bases for V and 4 bases for J; bases not matched to a gene: 12. Time point described: newly diagnosed GD, antithyroid drugs for less than 3 months. Construction of the TCR library relied on RNA isolated from PBMCs. Each of the patients was recruited from an endocrinology department situated in Xi'an, China. The study, taken as a whole, reports: The persistent group shared around 2,700 public clonotypes, more than the approximately 890 shared by new patients. Newly diagnosed disease favored TRBV20-1 and TRBJ2-1 over persistent disease.

This sample was also put to use in a study of T cells in Graves' hyperthyroidism and ophthalmopathy. That investigation notes: Researchers barred patients who had uncontrolled infection, other autoimmune disease, pregnancy or lactation.

V is TRBV7-2 and J is TRBJ1-1, with 9 bases fitting TRBD1. This sequence was found in a woman in her thirties with Graves disease. The source material was peripheral blood mononuclear cells (PBMCs), sampled at new diagnosis, from a patient treated with antithyroid drugs. The CDR3 loop is CASSFTQGAGRGTEAFF. In DNA form, the CDR3 reads TGTGCCAGCAGCTTTACACAGGGGGCAGGGCGAGGCACTGAAGCTTTCTTT. The whole variable domain, remainder taken from reference TRBV7-2 and TRBJ1-1, is GAGVSQSPSNKVTEKGKDVELRCDPISGHTALYWYRQSLGQGLEFLIYFQGNSAPDKSGLPSDRFSAERTGGSVSTLTIQRTQQEDSAVYLCASSFTQGAGRGTEAFFGQGTRLTVV.